This TCR beta chain was recorded in a study of response to subunit inactivated influenza vaccine. TCRdb itself ran the RT-PCR reads through MiXCR, one entry per CDR3 protein. Of about 700,000 distinct CDR3 sequences in the sample, around a sixth were seen once. CDR3 length: 15 residues. CDR1 and CDR2 (germline): SGHVS, FNYEAQ. J lost 0 bases, V lost 5 bases, and 7 bases had no gene match. This clonotype was counted only a few times. Its target is not known. Findings and caveats of the study: Seasonal influenza vaccination, on each occasion, was suggested by the authors to recruit few new T cells.

The sample in question was PBMCs from blood, obtained 11 to 12 days after vaccination. The chain is built from TRBV7-6 and TRBJ2-7, with 7 bases lining up with TRBD1. The receptor was derived from a man between 50 and 59 years old who received an inactivated influenza vaccine. In DNA form, the CDR3 reads TGTGCCAGCAGCGCAGGGACAGTTCCCTCCTACGAGCAGTACTTC. It translates to CASSAGTVPSYEQYF.